This entry describes one T cell receptor beta chain. This sample stems from a study of blood T cell repertoires in COVID-19. Study background: T cells, B-cell-depleted T cells, or PBMCs supplied cDNA or gDNA.

Trimming removed 3 bases from V and 4 bases from J; junction bases left unmatched: 4. Germline V CDR1 and CDR2: MNHNS, SASEGT. The CDR3 length is 15 residues. Assay: immunoSEQ multiplex PCR; the TCRdb copy retains only in-frame clones and omits some. Of 250,000 to 350,000 clones in the sample, 90% were seen once. V and J are TRBV6-1 and TRBJ2-7; 12 bases are a match to TRBD1. Sequencing was carried out using PBMCs or T cells enriched from blood (not recorded which). The sequence was obtained from a man in his 60s who had recovered from COVID-19. CDR3 sequence (DNA): TGTGCCAGCAGTGATCCGGGACAGGGGGCGTACGAGCAGTACTTC. Residues: CASSDPGQGAYEQYF.